A single sample is the source of the 30 T cell receptor beta chains below, sequenced in a study of human T cells and chemical hapten exposure. Time point of the sample: healthy volunteer bleed at 6 weeks. The total RNA was obtained from whole blood that was not fractionated. TCRdb redid the calling of the RACE reads with MiXCR, one entry per CDR3 protein. The table records tens of thousands of distinct CDR3 sequences, around 4% of them present only once. Sequenced input: whole blood. The receptors shown here come from a human donor in good health. Some clones in this sample may be carry-over from other donors' samples.

This clonotype was seen a handful of times. This rearrangement joins TRBV7-2 to TRBJ1-6; the D is unclear. The ends were cut back, 2 bases at V and 5 bases at J, with 7 bases in the middle. CDR1 is SGHTA and CDR2 is FQGNSA in the germline V gene. The CDR3 is 14 residues long. CDR3 coding DNA: TGTGCCAGCAGCTTATTTCAGAATAATTCACCCCTCCACTTT. Residues: CASSLFQNNSPLHF.

This clonotype was picked up many times. The chain couples TRBV10-3 to TRBJ2-7; D unclear. The germline V and J ends were trimmed by 0 bases and 0 bases, with 3 bases remaining between them. CDR1 is ENHRY, CDR2 SYGVKD, per germline. This CDR3 contains 13 residues. The CDR3 nucleotides are TGTGCCATCAGTGAGTCGACCTCCTACGAGCAGTACTTC. It yields the protein CAISESTSYEQYF.

The V gene is TRBV25-1, the J gene TRBJ2-7, with TRBD2 matching over 8 bases. J lost 2 bases, V lost 3 bases, and 6 bases had no gene match. Germline V lookup: CDR1 MGHDK, CDR2 SYGVNS. The CDR3 is 15 amino acids. The CDR3 coding sequence is TGTGCCAGCAGTGATGGTAGCGGGGCCACCTACGAGCAGTACTTC. This sequence encodes CASSDGSGATYEQYF.

The sample holds a few counts of this clonotype. The chain carries TRBV7-3 and TRBJ2-3; 7 nucleotides agree with TRBD2. Germline values: CDR1 SGHTA, CDR2 FQGTGA. CDR3 length equals 16 residues. The ends lost 2 bases at V and 5 bases at J; junction bases unmatched: 10. The CDR3 is CASSLGASGQEDTQYF. CDR3 nucleotide sequence: TGTGCCAGCAGCTTAGGGGCTAGCGGCCAGGAAGATACGCAGTATTTT.

This clonotype was counted ten times or more. V gene TRBV28 combines with J gene TRBJ1-1; 9 positions agree with TRBD1. Per germline, CDR1 MDHEN and CDR2 SYDVKM. The junction had 5 bases not matched to a gene; V was cut back by 6 bases and J by 3 bases. This CDR3 has 14 amino acids. The CDR3 loop reads CASSLTGGYTEAFF. CDR3 bases: TGTGCCAGCAGCCTCACAGGGGGCTACACTGAAGCTTTCTTT.

This clonotype has ten or more counts. The chain uses TRBV12-3 or TRBV12-4 and TRBJ2-4; TRBD2 aligns across 7 bases. The V segment lost 2 bases and the J segment 0 bases; nucleotides outside the gene matches: 4. The CDR3 runs 16 residues. The CDR3 DNA sequence: TGTGCCAGCAGTTTAATGGTAGCGGGAGCCAAAAACATTCAGTACTTC. Translated: CASSLMVAGAKNIQYF.

Ten or more counts support this clonotype. This chain uses TRBV20-1 with TRBJ1-6; D possibly corresponds to TRBD1 (5 bases). CDR1 and CDR2 (germline): DFQATT, SNEGSKA (reference sequence). This CDR3 is built from 14 residues. Trimming took 0 bases from V and 9 from J, leaving 12 bases between them. For the CDR3, the DNA is TGCAGTGCTAGAGATCCGCAGGGAGGTTCACCCCTCCACTTT. Translated: CSARDPQGGSPLHF.

In this sample, this clonotype turned up many times. The CDR3: CSASSYNEQFF. DNA for the CDR3: TGCAGTGCCTCTTCCTACAATGAGCAGTTCTTC. J is TRBJ2-1 and V is TRBV20-1; D gene uncertain. Trimming pared 6 bases from V and 1 base from J, leaving 4 bases between. This CDR3 comprises 11 residues. CDR1 DFQATT and CDR2 SNEGSKA come from the germline V gene (reference sequence).

At least ten counts were recorded for this clonotype. This chain joins TRBV7-6 and TRBJ2-6; D is unresolved. The V gene lost 1 base and the J gene lost 12 bases, with 7 bases spanning the gap. CDR1 and CDR2 (germline): SGHVS, FNYEAQ. The CDR3 contains 12 residues. The CDR3 loop reads CASSLETSVLTF. CDR3 DNA sequence: TGTGCCAGCAGCTTAGAGACCAGCGTCCTGACTTTC. Full variable domain (missing parts from reference TRBV7-6 and TRBJ2-6): GAGVSQSPRYKVTKRGQDVALRCDPISGHVSLYWYRQALGQGPEFLTYFNYEAQQDKSGLPNDRFSAERPEGSISTLTIQRTEQRDSAMYRCASSLETSVLTFGAGSRLTVL.

Many counts were recorded for this clonotype. The genes are TRBV6-2 or TRBV6-3 and TRBJ2-4; TRBD1 agrees at 7 bases. V shed 5 bases, J shed 3 bases, and the junction held 4 bases outside the gene matches. Germline loops: CDR1 MNHEY, CDR2 SVGEGT. The CDR3 has 14 residues. The CDR3 nucleotides read TGTGCCAGCAGTCCGACAGGGAGCAAAAACATTCAGTACTTC. This gives the protein CASSPTGSKNIQYF.

This chain uses TRBV30 with TRBJ1-1, with 7 positions matching TRBD1. The germline CDR1 and CDR2 sequences are GTSNPN and SVGIG (reference sequence). This CDR3 contains 14 residues. V was pared by 5 bases and J by 5 bases, with 11 bases of the junction left unmatched. Here the CDR3 reads CAWFNRDSNTEAFF. For the CDR3, the DNA is TGTGCCTGGTTTAACCGGGACAGTAATACTGAAGCTTTCTTT.

The table lists this clonotype with many counts. This sequence joins TRBV20-1 and TRBJ2-7, with a possible D match to TRBD2 (6 bases). The germline V and J ends were trimmed by 6 bases and 4 bases, with 16 bases remaining between them. From germline, CDR1 is DFQATT and CDR2 SNEGSKA (reference sequence). This CDR3 region has 13 residues. CDR3 residues: CSAPSEGLYEQYF. In nucleotides, the CDR3 is TGCAGTGCCCCCTCGGAGGGGCTTTACGAGCAGTACTTC.

This clonotype occurred a few times. This sequence joins TRBV5-6 and TRBJ2-1, with D uncertain. This CDR3 spans 16 amino acids. The germline V gene encodes CDR1 SGHDT and CDR2 YYEEEE. V lost 0 bases and J lost 0, with 10 bases in between. DNA for the CDR3: TGTGCCAGCAGCTTGGCCGTCGGAAGCTCCTACAATGAGCAGTTCTTC. Residues: CASSLAVGSSYNEQFF.

The sample holds many counts of this clonotype. The chain is built from TRBV7-9 and TRBJ1-2, with a possible D match to TRBD1 (5 bases). The germline gives CDR1 SEHNR, CDR2 FQNEAQ (reference sequence). With 5 bases removed from V and 0 bases from J, the gap between germline ends came to 19 bases. The CDR3 sequence is 17 residues long. CDR3 residues: CASSPLLMRGANYGYTF. The CDR3 nucleotides are TGTGCCAGCAGCCCCCTCCTGATGAGGGGAGCTAACTATGGCTACACCTTC.

Remarks on this clonotype: Since a much larger clone is just one base distant, this may be a read error. The V and J genes are TRBV10-2 and TRBJ2-1, with 7 bases aligning to TRBD2. Germline lookup yields CDR1 WSHSY and CDR2 SAAADI. This CDR3 spans 14 amino acids. This CDR3 reads CASSGGSPYNEQSF. CDR3 nucleotides: TGCGCCAGCTCCGGCGGGAGTCCCTACAATGAGCAGTCCTTC.

This clonotype has ten or more counts. The chain uses TRBV6-5 and TRBJ1-3; D possibly corresponds to TRBD1 (5 bases). The germline V and J ends were trimmed by 2 bases and 1 base, with 9 bases remaining between them. The CDR3 contains 15 residues. Germline V gene lookup returns CDR1 MNHEY and CDR2 SVGAGI. The CDR3 is CASSYGGSSGNTIYF. CDR3 DNA sequence: TGTGCCAGCAGTTACGGGGGGTCATCTGGAAACACCATATATTTT.

In its sample, this clonotype was seen a few times. The genes are TRBV6-5 and TRBJ1-6; 7 bases line up with TRBD1. The CDR3 consists of 13 residues. CDR1 and CDR2 from the germline V gene are MNHEY and SVGAGI. J was trimmed by 6 bases and V by 9 bases; bases with no gene match: 5. The CDR3 region is CASRQGINSPLHF. CDR3 sequence (DNA): TGTGCCAGTAGACAGGGAATTAATTCACCCCTCCACTTT.

This clonotype was observed many times. This chain uses TRBV28 with TRBJ1-1; D remains unclear. The CDR3 has 15 residues. Germline V gene data show CDR1 as MDHEN and CDR2 as SYDVKM. Trimming shortened V by 4 bases and J by 4 bases, and 16 bases separated the two germline ends. CDR3 sequence (DNA): TGTGCCAGCAGTTCCCCCGGCGCGGAGAGCACTGAAGCTTTCTTT. This sequence encodes CASSSPGAESTEAFF.

There are many counts of this clonotype. The chain has TRBV6-5 and TRBJ2-5; 7 bases are a match to TRBD2. This CDR3 is 14 amino acids long. J was trimmed by 5 bases and V by 2 bases; bases with no gene match: 5. From germline, CDR1 is MNHEY and CDR2 SVGAGI. CDR3 sequence reads: CASSYHGLVETQYF. The CDR3 DNA sequence: TGTGCCAGCAGTTACCACGGACTAGTGGAGACCCAGTACTTC.

This clonotype has a count of ten or more. The chain uses TRBV20-1 and TRBJ2-7; TRBD2 matches 9 bases. Per germline, CDR1 DFQATT and CDR2 SNEGSKA (reference sequence). Unmatched junction bases numbered 11, after V lost 2 bases and J lost 6 bases. The CDR3 spans 15 residues. The CDR3 bases are TGCAGTGCTAGACCCCCCCCAGCGGGAGGAGGCGAGCAGTACTTC. The encoded protein is CSARPPPAGGGEQYF.

This clonotype was observed many times. The chain links TRBV20-1 to TRBJ2-1; 9 nucleotides agree with TRBD1. The V segment lost 5 bases and the J segment 7 bases; nucleotides outside the gene matches: 3. This CDR3 has 12 residues. Germline-derived CDR1 and CDR2 are DFQATT and SNEGSKA (reference sequence). The CDR3: CSAAGTGNEQFF. Written as DNA, the CDR3 is TGCAGTGCTGCCGGGACAGGGAATGAGCAGTTCTTC.

This clonotype was picked up a small number of times. CDR3 DNA sequence: TGCGCCAGCAGCTTGGGTCAGTACGAGCAGTACTTC. Protein: CASSLGQYEQYF. V usage is TRBV5-1 and J usage is TRBJ2-7; D gene uncertain. There are 12 residues in the CDR3. The V gene's germline CDR1 is SGHRS and CDR2 YFSETQ. V dropped 0 bases and J dropped 4 bases, with 5 bases sitting between them.

This clonotype was counted many times. This chain uses TRBV7-6 with TRBJ2-7, with D uncertain. Germline V lookup: CDR1 SGHVS, CDR2 FNYEAQ. The V gene lost 0 bases and the J gene lost 0 bases, with 12 bases spanning the gap. There are 16 residues in the CDR3. CDR3 region: CASSLAVGRNSYEQYF. The DNA of the CDR3 is TGTGCCAGCAGCTTAGCGGTGGGCCGTAACTCCTACGAGCAGTACTTC.

V usage is TRBV28 and J usage is TRBJ2-7, with 8 nucleotides matching TRBD1. The J segment lost 12 bases and the V segment lost 6 bases, leaving 16 bases of the junction unmatched. From germline, CDR1 is MDHEN and CDR2 SYDVKM. This CDR3 contains 14 residues. The CDR3 DNA is TGTGCCAGCAGCATCGGGACAGGTATTACGAGTGGGTACTTC. Protein: CASSIGTGITSGYF.

This clonotype appeared many times. This sequence joins TRBV5-6 and TRBJ2-1; 10 nucleotides agree with TRBD1. V shed 4 bases and J 3 bases; nucleotides not matched to a gene: 4. The CDR3 has 15 amino acids. Germline CDR1 reads SGHDT; CDR2 reads YYEEEE. Here the CDR3 reads CASSPGQGFYNEQFF. The CDR3 region has the DNA TGTGCCAGCAGCCCGGGACAGGGGTTCTACAATGAGCAGTTCTTC.

This clonotype was observed many times. The chain joins TRBV29-1 to TRBJ2-7; tentative D call: TRBD2 (6 bases). The V gene lost 8 bases and the J gene lost 6 bases, with 17 bases spanning the gap. The germline V gene has CDR1 SQVTM and CDR2 ANQGSEA. The CDR3 is 12 residues long. The CDR3 region is CSCRDFVSEQYF. CDR3 nucleotides: TGCAGCTGCCGGGACTTCGTAAGCGAGCAGTACTTC.

Regarding this clonotype: This may come from a read error, since a much larger clone is one base off. The chain recombines TRBV10-3 with TRBJ1-5; 7 bases agree with TRBD1. CDR3 length: 14 amino acids. Germline CDR1 and CDR2: ENHRY and SYGVKD. The CDR3 region has the DNA TGTGCCATCAGCGCGGGACAGATTAATCAGCCCCAGAATTTT. Its translation: CAISAGQINQPQNF.

This clonotype has at least ten counts. The gene calls are TRBV6-2 or TRBV6-3 and TRBJ2-4, with D uncertain. In germline, CDR1 is MNHEY, CDR2 SVGEGT. V lost 2 bases, J lost 4 bases, and 15 bases lay in between. The CDR3 length is 16 residues. CDR3 nucleotides: TGTGCCAGCAGTTACCCGGGCTCTATACAAAAAAACATTCAGTACTTC. Translated, it gives CASSYPGSIQKNIQYF.

In its sample, this clonotype was seen many times. V and J are TRBV4-1 and TRBJ2-7; 8 positions agree with TRBD2. Unmatched junction bases numbered 4, after V lost 3 bases and J lost 6 bases. The germline V gene has CDR1 MGHRA and CDR2 YSYEKL. CDR3 length: 13 residues. The DNA of the CDR3 is TGCGCCAGCAGCCACAGCGGGAGACCCGAGCAGTACTTC. Amino acid sequence: CASSHSGRPEQYF.

In nucleotides, the CDR3 is TGTGCCAGCAGTCCCTCGACTAGCGGTAGCTCCTACAATGAGCAGTTCTTC. This translates into CASSPSTSGSSYNEQFF. V gene TRBV27 combines with J gene TRBJ2-1; 9 positions match TRBD2. The CDR3 consists of 17 residues. Germline V CDR1 and CDR2: MNHEY, SMNVEV (reference sequence). V shed 5 bases and J 0 bases; nucleotides not matched to a gene: 8.